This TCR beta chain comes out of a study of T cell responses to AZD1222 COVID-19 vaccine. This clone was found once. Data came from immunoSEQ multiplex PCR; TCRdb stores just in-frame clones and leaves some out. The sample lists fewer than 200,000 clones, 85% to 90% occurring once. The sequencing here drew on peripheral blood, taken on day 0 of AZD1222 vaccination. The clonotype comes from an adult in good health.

This chain's CDR3 is CASSRRQENTEAFF. The CDR3 bases are TGTGCCAGCAGCCGACGACAAGAGAACACTGAAGCTTTCTTT. The J gene is TRBJ1-1, the V gene TRBV7-9; D ambiguous. This CDR3 spans 14 amino acids. V shed 5 bases and J shed 1 base, with 11 bases lying between them. CDR1 and CDR2 (germline): SEHNR, FQNEAQ (reference sequence).